This is a list of T cell receptor beta chains from one sample in a study of blood T cell repertoires in COVID-19. Measured with immunoSEQ multiplex PCR; TCRdb has only the in-frame clones, and not every one. The sample yields tens of thousands of clones, over 70% seen once. Sequenced input: peripheral blood. The receptor source for this set is a human donor in a cohort sampled during active COVID-19. Both conserved end residues are part of each CDR3. Fields, in order: CDR3 DNA, CDR3 protein, J gene, V gene, clone size, D gene. D genes are given only for firm matches. Clone size is stated in some rows and not others, as once, few, many or a class when expanded.

TGTGCCAGCAGCCTATCGACAGGCTCGGGGGGCGAGCAGTACTTC	CASSLSTGSGGEQYF	TRBJ2-7	TRBV9	.	.
TGTGCCAGCAGCTTCCAGCGTGGAGTCTCTGGGGCCAACGTCCTGACTTTC	CASSFQRGVSGANVLTF	TRBJ2-6	TRBV5-5	once	.
TGTGCCAGCAGCCTTGAGGCAGGGGGACCAGGGAACACTGAAGCTTTCTTT	CASSLEAGGPGNTEAFF	TRBJ1-1	TRBV9	.	TRBD1
TGTGCCAGCAGTTACCCATTAGGAGGCGGGCAGTTCTTC	CASSYPLGGGQFF	TRBJ2-1	TRBV6-2/TRBV6-3	.	.
TGTGCCAGCAGTTACTTCGGACAGGATGCTTCACCCCTCCACTTT	CASSYFGQDASPLHF	TRBJ1-6	TRBV6-5	.	TRBD1
TGTGCCATCAGTGAACGGAGCTCCTACGAGCAGTACTTC	CAISERSSYEQYF	TRBJ2-7	TRBV10-3	.	.
TGTGCCAGCAGCCGATCACAGGGGCTGGATGGCTACACCTTC	CASSRSQGLDGYTF	TRBJ1-2	TRBV14	.	TRBD1
TGTGCCAGCAGTTCTTCTAGCACAGATACGCAGTATTTT	CASSSSSTDTQYF	TRBJ2-3	TRBV28	.	.
TGTGCCAGCAGTTACCGCACAAGGGAGGGCACTGAAGCTTTCTTT	CASSYRTREGTEAFF	TRBJ1-1	TRBV6-6	once	.
TGTGCCAGCAGCCCAGCGGGGCGGGCGAATGAGCAGTTCTTC	CASSPAGRANEQFF	TRBJ2-1	TRBV11-2	.	TRBD2
TGTGCCAGTAGTCCTAAGGCGGCTGACTTTTTAGCCAAAAACATTCAGTACTTC	CASSPKAADFLAKNIQYF	TRBJ2-4	TRBV19	.	.
TGTGCCAGCAGCCAAGAGGCGGGACTAGCGGGCCGTCCGCACTTC	CASSQEAGLAGRPHF	TRBJ2-5	TRBV3-1/TRBV3-2	.	TRBD2
TGCGCCAGCAGCTTTGCAGGGGGCGACGATGGCTACACCTTC	CASSFAGGDDGYTF	TRBJ1-2	TRBV5-1	.	TRBD1
TGCAGTGCTAAGGCGGATTTGTTC	CSAKADLF	TRBJ1-2	TRBV20-1	.	.
TGCACCAGCAGACCCGTTACTAGCGAAGAGACCCAGTACTTC	CTSRPVTSEETQYF	TRBJ2-5	TRBV1	.	.
TGCAGCGTTCAAAAAGACAGGGACTACTATGGCTACACCTTC	CSVQKDRDYYGYTF	TRBJ1-2	TRBV29-1	once	TRBD1
TGTGCCAGCAGTGCCTATGAGACAGTTACCGGGGAGCTGTTTTTT	CASSAYETVTGELFF	TRBJ2-2	TRBV28	.	.
TGTGCCAGCAGCCCGGGACAGTTCTACGAGCAGTACTTC	CASSPGQFYEQYF	TRBJ2-7	TRBV5-6	.	TRBD1
TGTGCCAGCAGTTCGACAGGCTATGGCTACACCTTC	CASSSTGYGYTF	TRBJ1-2	TRBV6-5	.	.
TGTGCCAGCAGCGCCGGGACACACAATTCACCCCTCCACTTT	CASSAGTHNSPLHF	TRBJ1-6	TRBV9	once	.
TGTGCCAGCAGTTACTCCTTAGACGGGGGAGGAGAGACCCAGTACTTC	CASSYSLDGGGETQYF	TRBJ2-5	TRBV6-2/TRBV6-3	.	.
TGTGCCAGCAGCCAAGAGGCAGGGGATTCACCCCTCCACTTT	CASSQEAGDSPLHF	TRBJ1-6	TRBV3-1/TRBV3-2	.	.
TGTGCCAGCAGTTACCCCACAGCTGAAGCTTTCTTT	CASSYPTAEAFF	TRBJ1-1	TRBV6-2/TRBV6-3	.	.
TGTGCCAGCAGAACAGGGGGCTTTGGGCAGCCCCAGCATTTT	CASRTGGFGQPQHF	TRBJ1-5	TRBV6-5	few	TRBD1
TGCGCCAGCAGCCAAGATCGCGCGGGGGCTTTGCGAGACACCGGGGAGCTGTTTTTT	CASSQDRAGALRDTGELFF	TRBJ2-2	TRBV4-1	once	.
TGTGCCAGCAGCAATAGCGGGGGGGCCGCAGAGACCCAGTACTTC	CASSNSGGAAETQYF	TRBJ2-5	TRBV9	.	TRBD2
TGTGCCAGCAGCTTGATTGGACAGCCCGTCGAGCAGTACTTC	CASSLIGQPVEQYF	TRBJ2-7	TRBV5-5	.	.
TGTGCCAGCAGCTTAGTTTCCGGTGGGGACTACTCCTACGAGCAGTACTTC	CASSLVSGGDYSYEQYF	TRBJ2-7	TRBV7-9	.	TRBD2
TGTGCCACCAGCAGAGACCCAAGGGACAGGGGATTTCTTCAGCCCCAGCATTTT	CATSRDPRDRGFLQPQHF	TRBJ1-5	TRBV15	.	TRBD1
TGTGCCAGCAATTGGCTTTATAGCAATCAGCCCCAGCATTTT	CASNWLYSNQPQHF	TRBJ1-5	TRBV6-5	.	.
TGTGCCAGCAGTTACTCGGGCGGGGGCGAGTCACCCCTCCACTTT	CASSYSGGGESPLHF	TRBJ1-6	TRBV6-5	.	.
TGTGCCACAACAGGGGAGGAGTGGAACACTGAAGCTTTCTTT	CATTGEEWNTEAFF	TRBJ1-1	TRBV15	few	TRBD1
TGTGCCACCAGTGATTCTCAGCGTGCCTACGAGCAGTACTTC	CATSDSQRAYEQYF	TRBJ2-7	TRBV24-1	.	.
TGTGCCACCAAGGCAGGGGGCATGGATACGCAGTATTTT	CATKAGGMDTQYF	TRBJ2-3	TRBV19	few	TRBD1
TGTGCCAGTAGTATAGGACAGGCCCTCTCCTACGAGCAGTACTTC	CASSIGQALSYEQYF	TRBJ2-7	TRBV19	.	.
TGTGCCAGCAGTTACAATAGGGGAGGGGAAAAACTGTTTTTT	CASSYNRGGEKLFF	TRBJ1-4	TRBV6-5	.	.
TGTGCCAGCAGCTCACTGGGGGGAGAAGATAATTCACCCCTCCACTTT	CASSSLGGEDNSPLHF	TRBJ1-6	TRBV28	.	.
TGTGCCAGTAGGGCGACAGGGAGCAATTCACCCCTCCACTTT	CASRATGSNSPLHF	TRBJ1-6	TRBV19	.	TRBD1
TGTGCCAGCAGAAGAGGGGGCGGTTTGTTCGAGCAGTTCTTC	CASRRGGGLFEQFF	TRBJ2-1	TRBV6-5	.	TRBD1
TGCGCCAGCAGCTTGGTCCCAGGGGGCTTCAATGAGCAGTTCTTC	CASSLVPGGFNEQFF	TRBJ2-1	TRBV5-1	.	TRBD1
TGTGCCAGCAGCTCGACGACAGGGGGTAGCTTTGGAAACACCATATATTTT	CASSSTTGGSFGNTIYF	TRBJ1-3	TRBV7-2	.	TRBD1
TGTGCCAGCAGCTTAGCCTACCAAGAGACCCAGTACTTC	CASSLAYQETQYF	TRBJ2-5	TRBV7-2	.	.
TGTGCCAGCAGAAGCCCCCGGGGCAATCAGCCCCAGCATTTT	CASRSPRGNQPQHF	TRBJ1-5	TRBV2	few	.
TGTGCCAGCACGGCGGGAGGGCTTGGGTTTGAGCAGTTCTTC	CASTAGGLGFEQFF	TRBJ2-1	TRBV28	once	TRBD2
TGCGCCAGCAGCTTGTTAGGGGTGAACACTGAAGCTTTCTTT	CASSLLGVNTEAFF	TRBJ1-1	TRBV5-1	once	.
TGTGCCAGTAGTAAAACAGGGAGTTGGAACACTGAAGCTTTCTTT	CASSKTGSWNTEAFF	TRBJ1-1	TRBV19	.	.
TGTGCCAGTACCGCGCCGGGGGGGCCCTTAGGCTGGCCCCAGCATTTT	CASTAPGGPLGWPQHF	TRBJ1-5	TRBV19	.	.
TGTGCCAGCAGTTACTCGATGAGTGGGGGGGCCTACGAGCAGTACTTC	CASSYSMSGGAYEQYF	TRBJ2-7	TRBV6-5	.	TRBD2
TGTGCCAGTAGTATAAAAGCCAGGGCGGGCAATCAGCCCCAGCATTTT	CASSIKARAGNQPQHF	TRBJ1-5	TRBV19	few	.
TGTGCCTGGAGTCAGGGATCCGGGGCCAACGTCCTGACTTTC	CAWSQGSGANVLTF	TRBJ2-6	TRBV30	.	.
TGTGCCAGCAGCCGGATCAGGGGTTCCTACGAGCAGTACTTC	CASSRIRGSYEQYF	TRBJ2-7	TRBV3-1/TRBV3-2	.	.
TGTGCCAGCAGTTATTACACCGGGGAGCTGTTTTTT	CASSYYTGELFF	TRBJ2-2	TRBV25-1	.	.
TGTGCCGGGGATCGACAGGTTGACTCACCCCTCCACTTT	CAGDRQVDSPLHF	TRBJ1-6	TRBV6-7	few	.
TGTGCCAGCAGACCCCTCGTTGCGCCGAAGAAGGGGGAGCAGTACTTC	CASRPLVAPKKGEQYF	TRBJ2-7	TRBV2	.	.